This entry lists 23 T cell receptor beta chains sequenced from one sample in a study of blood T cell repertoires in COVID-19 (dated by TCRdb to about 2020). The receptor library was made with the immunoSEQ multiplex PCR assay. Imported from immuneACCESS, the table was reduced by TCRdb to in-frame sequences with V and J called. These copies leave out some clones; in studies compared against another copy, an unresolved V gene accounts for under half, and the cause of the remainder is not known. Here the sample has around 380,000 clones; 81% occur a single time. The ten top clones hold over 0.95% of the sample. Sequenced: peripheral blood. Source of these receptors: a human donor with acute or convalescent COVID-19. The donor label of this sample is uncertain.

J is TRBJ2-1 and V is TRBV7-9; tentatively, D is TRBD2 (5 bases). The CDR3 contains 14 residues. V was shortened by 1 base and J by 7 bases, with 11 bases between the two germline ends. CDR1 is SEHNR and CDR2 is FQNEAQ in the germline V gene (reference sequence). CDR3 residues: CASSLEVRRNEQFF. Here the CDR3 DNA reads TGTGCCAGCAGCTTAGAGGTTCGGAGGAATGAGCAGTTCTTC.

The chain carries TRBV18 and TRBJ1-6, with TRBD1 matching over 7 bases. This CDR3 has 16 amino acids. Trimming removed 3 bases from V and 2 bases from J; junction bases left unmatched: 4. The germline V gene encodes CDR1 KGHSH and CDR2 LQKENI. CDR3 nucleotide sequence: TGTGCCAGCTCACCCCTCGGGACAGCCTATAATTCACCCCTCCACTTT. This sequence encodes CASSPLGTAYNSPLHF.

This chain links TRBV4-1 with TRBJ2-3; tentatively, D is TRBD2 (6 bases). The CDR3 spans 15 residues. V gave up 2 bases and J gave up 4 bases, with 13 bases separating them. The germline V gene has CDR1 MGHRA and CDR2 YSYEKL. Written as DNA, the CDR3 is TGCGCCAGCAGCCAACCCCAGCGGGCCTCAGATACGCAGTATTTT. Protein product: CASSQPQRASDTQYF.

The chain joins TRBV28 to TRBJ1-6; 11 bases match TRBD1. The CDR3 spans 15 residues. Germline assignment: CDR1 MDHEN and CDR2 SYDVKM. J was trimmed by 9 bases and V by 3 bases; bases with no gene match: 4. This chain's CDR3 is CASSLPDRGLSPLHF. Here the CDR3 DNA reads TGTGCCAGCAGTTTGCCGGACAGGGGGCTTTCACCCCTCCACTTT.

This sequence joins TRBV4-1 and TRBJ1-6; the D is unclear. The CDR3 runs to 16 residues. Trimming removed 0 bases from V and 4 bases from J, with 10 bases in between. Germline CDR1 reads MGHRA; CDR2 reads YSYEKL. In DNA, the CDR3 is TGCGCCAGCAGCCAAGAGCAGGCACAGTATAATTCACCCCTCCACTTT. It is translated as CASSQEQAQYNSPLHF.

V is TRBV5-1 and J is TRBJ1-3, with TRBD1 identical over 8 bases. The CDR3 runs to 17 residues. V was clipped by 5 bases and J by 4 bases; unmatched bases: 14. Germline V gene sequence: CDR1 SGHRS, CDR2 YFSETQ. In DNA, the CDR3 is TGCGCCAGCAGTAAGACAGGGGAAGGCACTCTGGGAAACACCATATATTTT. This codes for CASSKTGEGTLGNTIYF.

The rearrangement links TRBV19 to TRBJ1-2, with 8 bases aligning to TRBD1. Trimming at V came to 6 bases and at J to 7 bases, leaving 10 bases not matched to a gene. CDR3 length: 14 residues. Per germline, CDR1 LNHDA and CDR2 SQIVND (reference sequence). The CDR3 spells CASRAGGISGGYTF. CDR3 nucleotides: TGTGCCAGTAGAGCAGGGGGCATATCTGGTGGCTACACCTTC.

J is TRBJ1-2 and V is TRBV30; no clear D gene. The CDR3 spans 15 residues. V gave up 6 bases and J gave up 2 bases, with 19 bases separating them. Germline assignment: CDR1 GTSNPN and CDR2 SVGIG (reference sequence). The CDR3 coding sequence is TGTGCCTGCACACTAGAAGGAGCGATAAACTATGGCTACACCTTC. This sequence encodes CACTLEGAINYGYTF.

The chain has TRBV6-5 and TRBJ1-2; D is possibly TRBD1 (5 bases). V was pared by 0 bases and J by 5 bases, with 7 bases between. The CDR3 covers 13 residues. Germline CDR1 and CDR2: MNHEY and SVGAGI. The CDR3 DNA is TGTGCCAGCAGTTACTCGGGGCAGTATGGCTACACCTTC. It codes for CASSYSGQYGYTF.

This chain connects TRBV11-2 to TRBJ1-2; D is undetermined. V was pared by 1 base and J by 7 bases, with 16 bases between. CDR1 SGHAT and CDR2 FQNNGV come from the germline V gene. The CDR3 loop spans 15 amino acids. CDR3 residues: CASSLVETGLVGYTF. DNA for the CDR3: TGTGCCAGCAGCTTAGTGGAGACGGGGTTGGTTGGCTACACCTTC.

This clone appeared a few times. The chain has TRBV7-9 and TRBJ2-2; D perhaps matches TRBD1 (5 bases). CDR3 size: 13 residues. V was shortened by 5 bases and J by 6 bases, with 10 bases between the two germline ends. Germline loops: CDR1 SEHNR, CDR2 FQNEAQ (reference sequence). The CDR3 region has the DNA TGTGCCAGCAGCCCGACAGAATCCGGGGAGCTGTTTTTT. Translation: CASSPTESGELFF. The whole variable domain, remainder taken from reference TRBV7-9 and TRBJ2-2, is DTGVSQNPRHKITKRGQNVTFRCDPISEHNRLYWYRQTLGQGPEFLTYFQNEAQLEKSRLLSDRFSAERPKGSFSTLEIQRTEQGDSAMYLCASSPTESGELFFGEGSRLTVL.

The rearrangement links TRBV10-2 to TRBJ2-7; D might be TRBD2 (5 bases). Between the trimmed V and J ends, which lost 0 bases and 7 bases, there was a span of 19 bases. This CDR3 contains 16 residues. Germline V CDR1 and CDR2: WSHSY, SAAADI. CDR3 DNA sequence: TGCGCCAGCAGTGAGTCAGGTGCCCTTAGCGCGGGTGAGCAGTACTTC. Residues: CASSESGALSAGEQYF.

The gene calls are TRBV5-1 and TRBJ1-1; 9 bases agree with TRBD1. The V gene's germline CDR1 is SGHRS and CDR2 YFSETQ. Trimming at V came to 5 bases and at J to 5 bases, leaving 7 bases not matched to a gene. The CDR3 is 14 amino acids. The CDR3 sequence is CASRLRTGETEAFF. The CDR3 DNA reads as TGCGCCAGCAGGCTGAGGACAGGGGAGACTGAAGCTTTCTTT. Using reference TRBV5-1 and TRBJ1-1 for the parts outside the CDR3, the full variable domain is KAGVTQTPRYLIKTRGQQVTLSCSPISGHRSVSWYQQTPGQGLQFLFEYFSETQRNKGNFPGRFSGRQFSNSRSEMNVSTLELGDSALYLCASRLRTGETEAFFGQGTRLTVV.

J is TRBJ2-1 and V is TRBV7-8, with TRBD1 identical over 11 bases. There are 15 residues in the CDR3. The ends lost 4 bases at V and 7 bases at J; junction bases unmatched: 6. Per the germline V gene, CDR1 is SGHVS and CDR2 is FQNEAQ. The CDR3 DNA reads TGTGCCAGCAGCTCCCGGGACAGGGGGGGAAATGAGCAGTTCTTC. Protein: CASSSRDRGGNEQFF.

This clone was observed a few times. The V call is TRBV5-1, the J call TRBJ2-1; D gene uncertain. V dropped 2 bases and J dropped 3 bases, with 6 bases sitting between them. The CDR3 has 13 amino acids. Germline-derived CDR1 and CDR2 are SGHRS and YFSETQ. DNA of the CDR3: TGCGCCAGCAGCTTTCCCCTCTACAATGAGCAGTTCTTC. This sequence encodes CASSFPLYNEQFF.

The rearrangement joins TRBV25-1 to TRBJ2-7, with TRBD1 matching 8 bases. CDR3 length equals 12 residues. Unmatched junction bases numbered 3, after V lost 4 bases and J lost 7 bases. The germline V gene has CDR1 MGHDK and CDR2 SYGVNS. The CDR3 region has the DNA TGTGCCAGCAGTGCCTGGACAGGGGAGCAGTACTTC. It codes for CASSAWTGEQYF.

V usage is TRBV10-3 and J usage is TRBJ2-7; a possible D gene is TRBD2 (7 bases). Germline V lookup: CDR1 ENHRY, CDR2 SYGVKD. The CDR3 has 14 amino acids. Trimming removed 0 bases from V and 4 bases from J, with 10 bases in between. In nucleotides, the CDR3 is TGTGCCATCAGTGAGTCGGGGGGGCGGTACGAGCAGTACTTC. Its protein product is CAISESGGRYEQYF.

The V call is TRBV27, the J call TRBJ2-7, with TRBD2 identical over 10 bases. From germline, CDR1 is MNHEY and CDR2 SMNVEV (reference sequence). J gave up 0 bases and V 3 bases, and 11 bases lay outside the gene matches. This CDR3 contains 18 residues. The CDR3 nucleotides read TGTGCCAGCAGTTTTCAAACCCCGGGACTAGCGAGCTCCTACGAGCAGTACTTC. Translation gives CASSFQTPGLASSYEQYF.

The sample holds one count of this clone. The chain has TRBV28 and TRBJ1-4, with TRBD1 as a possible D gene (6 bases). The CDR3 spans 14 residues. With 7 bases removed from V and 7 bases from J, the gap between germline ends came to 16 bases. The germline CDR1 and CDR2 sequences are MDHEN and SYDVKM. CDR3 coding DNA: TGTGCCAGCACCTTACCCAGAGGGGGTGAAAAACTGTTTTTT. Translating gives CASTLPRGGEKLFF. Full variable domain (remainder filled in from reference TRBV28 and TRBJ1-4): DVKVTQSSRYLVKRTGEKVFLECVQDMDHENMFWYRQDPGLGLRLIYFSYDVKMKEKGDIPEGYSVSREKKERFSLILESASTNQTSMYLCASTLPRGGEKLFFGSGTQLSVL.

The chain uses TRBV19 and TRBJ1-2; D remains ambiguous. This CDR3 is built from 13 residues. Germline V lookup: CDR1 LNHDA, CDR2 SQIVND (reference sequence). The V end was cut by 5 bases, the J end by 0 bases, with 7 bases between. CDR3 nucleotide sequence: TGTGCCAGTAGTGCGGGGTCTAACTATGGCTACACCTTC. Translated: CASSAGSNYGYTF.

This CDR3 is CASSDEAGYRNEQFF. CDR3 bases: TGTGCCAGCAGTGACGAAGCAGGGTATAGGAATGAGCAGTTCTTC. The J gene is TRBJ2-1, the V gene TRBV6-4, with D possibly matching TRBD1 (5 bases). The CDR3 contains 15 residues. Germline CDR1 and CDR2: MRHNA and SNTAGT. V was trimmed by 2 bases and J by 7 bases, leaving 15 bases between them.

The chain joins TRBV11-3 to TRBJ1-1; 7 bases are a match to TRBD1. CDR3 length: 13 amino acids. Germline lookup yields CDR1 SGHNT and CDR2 YENEEA. J lost 3 bases, V lost 3 bases, and 1 base had no gene match. The CDR3 spells CASSFTGDTEAFF. The CDR3 DNA is TGTGCCAGCAGCTTTACAGGGGACACTGAAGCTTTCTTT.

The V and J genes are TRBV27 and TRBJ2-7; no clear D gene. The germline V gene has CDR1 MNHEY and CDR2 SMNVEV (reference sequence). The CDR3 spans 13 residues. With 8 bases removed from V and 0 bases from J, the gap between germline ends came to 11 bases. The CDR3 sequence is CASQKPGSYEQYF. For the CDR3, the DNA is TGTGCCAGCCAGAAGCCGGGCTCCTACGAGCAGTACTTC.